The clone carrying this T cell receptor beta chain was picked up many times. The antigen remains unidentified. This CDR3 has 15 residues. Trimming at V came to 6 bases and at J to 2 bases, leaving 8 bases not matched to a gene. The V gene's germline CDR1 is DFQATT and CDR2 SNEGSKA (reference sequence). The data were taken from a study of early T cells in non-severe SARS-CoV-2 infection. In the study overall: Bulk RNA taken from unsorted whole blood was sequenced, leaving chains unpaired. Findings and caveats of the study: In VDJdb matching, anti-spike CD8 responses were favored while private and CD4 specificities went missing.

Each single cDNA molecule received a unique molecular identifier. In TCRdb, the 5' RACE reads were re-called with MiXCR into one record per CDR3 protein. The repertoire includes some 57,000 distinct CDR3 sequences, roughly 10% of them detected once, and about 1.5% sits in the top ten. Sequencing was carried out using whole blood. This clonotype originated in an adult who was a healthcare worker with PCR-confirmed SARS-CoV-2 infection or an uninfected control (not recorded which). The rearrangement joins TRBV20-1 to TRBJ2-1, with 9 positions matching TRBD1. DNA for the CDR3: TGCAGTGCCCCCCTGGGACAGGGAACCTACAATGAGCAGTTCTTC. Encoded protein: CSAPLGQGTYNEQFF.